The rows below give T cell receptor beta chains drawn from one sample of a study of OX40 agonist ivuxolimab in advanced cancers. Generated by immunoSEQ multiplex PCR, the TCRdb table keeps only in-frame clones and is missing some. The table has tens of thousands of clones, 85% to 90% seen once. Material: CD4+ or CD8+ T cells sorted from blood, obtained in a trial of the OX40 agonist ivuxolimab. Receptors originate from an adult with an advanced solid tumor such as melanoma, head and neck, liver or kidney cancer. Each CDR3 is given with its conserved first and last residue. Each record gives: V gene, J gene, CDR3 protein.

TRBV10-3	TRBJ2-4	CATSGRDGKNIQYF
TRBV6-5	TRBJ2-7	CASSYSGDSSYEQYF
TRBV19	TRBJ2-7	CASSIIAGKGYEQYF
TRBV27	TRBJ1-5	CASSYANQPQHF
TRBV6-5	TRBJ1-1	CASSSWRLAFF
TRBV7-3	TRBJ2-3	CASSSFGGTSDTQYF
TRBV19	TRBJ1-1	CASSILGAGTEAFF
TRBV5-1	TRBJ2-7	CASSPRTGANYEQYF
TRBV7-9	TRBJ1-5	CASSLDSQPQHF
TRBV7-8	TRBJ1-3	CASRAEGGSYSGNTIYF
TRBV30	TRBJ2-7	CAWRRTASYEQYF
TRBV27	TRBJ2-5	CASSPLADHLAAQYF
TRBV5-5	TRBJ1-5	CASSQIGGVSNQPQHF
TRBV4-1	TRBJ2-7	CASSQEAAGPSYEQYF
TRBV13	TRBJ2-3	CASSLGTDTQYF
TRBV6-6	TRBJ1-5	CASKSDSNQPQHF
TRBV18	TRBJ1-2	CASSADPGQPYGYTF
TRBV6-6	TRBJ2-7	CASSYLDGTYEQYF
TRBV5-1	TRBJ2-7	CASSPPANSYEQYF
TRBV27	TRBJ1-3	CASRGRGSGNTIYF
TRBV19	TRBJ1-2	CASSIDLVGNYGYTF
TRBV5-5	TRBJ2-2	CASSRRENGPGELFF
TRBV5-4	TRBJ1-2	CASSPPDTGGMGYTF
TRBV29-1	TRBJ2-7	CSVEDRESYEQYF
TRBV14	TRBJ2-7	CASSPTVGWSVYEQYF
TRBV19	TRBJ1-4	CASSIDGTFSEKLFF